This T cell receptor beta chain was sequenced in a study of T cells in Graves' hyperthyroidism and ophthalmopathy. The germline CDR1 and CDR2 sequences are SGDLS and YYNGEE. The CDR3 sequence is 14 residues long. V dropped 3 bases and J dropped 2 bases, with 10 bases sitting between them. Amplified TCR beta CDR3 regions came from RNA transcripts. Initially, a first-round RT-PCR of the TCR CDR3 employed the HTBI primer set. From the multiplex PCR reads, TCRdb called clonotypes with MiXCR, one entry per CDR3 protein. The sample has roughly 300,000 distinct CDR3 sequences; roughly 14% are singletons. The source is a woman aged 30 to 39 with Graves' hyperthyroidism. This sequence joins TRBV9 and TRBJ2-3, with D possibly being TRBD2 (6 bases). Sequencing was performed on blood. The CDR3 DNA sequence: TGTGCCAGCAGCGGGAGGGCACCCACAGATACGCAGTATTTT. Translated, it gives CASSGRAPTDTQYF.